The rows below give T cell receptor beta chains drawn from one sample of a study of shared clonotypes between healthy human individuals. Method: immunoSEQ multiplex PCR; TCRdb's copy keeps in-frame clones and lacks some. Of some 2.1 million clones listed, approximately 94% are singletons. The specimen sequenced was naive CD8+ T cells sorted from blood. These receptors were collected from a man in his late teens or twenties in good health. The conserved cysteine and the conserved F or W are not part of the CDR3 here. Fields, in order: J gene, CDR3 length, clone size, V gene, D gene, CDR3 protein. D genes are given only for firm matches. Clone size is stated in some rows and not others, as once, few, many or a class when expanded.

TRBJ2-7 | 14 | . | TRBV4-3 | . | ASSQVWGTARHEQY
TRBJ2-7 | 12 | . | TRBV27 | . | ASSGWEGGYEQY
TRBJ1-2 | 14 | . | TRBV21-1 | . | ASSKRGREIDYGYT
TRBJ1-1 | 10 | . | TRBV28 | . | ASRYSNTEAF
TRBJ1-3 | 11 | . | TRBV12-5 | . | ASGTGGGNTIY
TRBJ2-2 | 12 | . | TRBV6-5 | . | ASSTKKNTGELF
TRBJ2-7 | 11 | . | TRBV5-4 | . | ASSVLGSYEQY
TRBJ2-1 | 18 | . | TRBV4-3 | TRBD2 | ASSQDLGGLSGRGYNEQF
TRBJ2-7 | 13 | . | TRBV5-1 | . | ASSLDRDTSYEQY
TRBJ2-7 | 12 | . | TRBV6-5 | . | ASSYGRHAYEQY
TRBJ2-1 | 13 | . | TRBV2 | . | ARSRGEELYNEQF
TRBJ2-3 | 10 | . | TRBV29-1 | . | SVQTGPDTQY
TRBJ2-7 | 12 | . | TRBV9 | TRBD1 | ASSDTGGVSEQY
TRBJ2-7 | 12 | . | TRBV7-2 | TRBD2 | ASSSLGGGDEQY
TRBJ2-7 | 12 | . | TRBV7-2 | TRBD1 | ASSQWTGAYEQY
TRBJ2-7 | 11 | . | TRBV25-1 | . | ARIGGTSYEQY
TRBJ1-2 | 13 | . | TRBV19 | . | ASSIDGEFNYGYT
TRBJ2-3 | 13 | . | TRBV2 | . | ASSGGSSGTDTQY
TRBJ2-2 | 14 | . | TRBV4-1 | . | ASSHEQTGNTGELF
TRBJ1-4 | 12 | . | TRBV9 | . | ASSPQGRNEKLF
TRBJ2-2 | 14 | . | TRBV7-9 | TRBD2 | ASSPWGLTNTGELF
TRBJ1-2 | 13 | . | TRBV11-2 | TRBD1 | ASSLPRTGIYGYT
TRBJ2-7 | 10 | . | TRBV2 | . | ARRQGIGEQY
TRBJ2-7 | 13 | once | TRBV2 | TRBD1 | ASITGTGGSYEQY
TRBJ2-1 | 13 | once | TRBV5-1 | TRBD1 | ASSPLGGTLNEQF
. | 12 | . | TRBV5-6 | . | ASSTRAFSYEQY
TRBJ2-3 | 11 | . | TRBV27 | . | ASTPSEPDTQY
TRBJ1-3 | 13 | . | TRBV6-5 | . | ASSPQGSSGNTIY
TRBJ2-7 | 13 | . | TRBV10-3 | . | AISEIERGDYEQY
TRBJ2-7 | 13 | . | TRBV27 | TRBD2 | ASSLSPAGSYEQY
TRBJ2-7 | 12 | . | TRBV7-9 | TRBD2 | ASNLAGTSYEQY
TRBJ1-1 | 13 | . | TRBV19 | TRBD1 | ASSPTGGGGTEAF
TRBJ2-7 | 10 | . | TRBV30 | . | AWTGDWREQY
TRBJ2-2 | 11 | . | TRBV7-3 | . | ASSLSYTGELF
TRBJ1-1 | 15 | . | TRBV27 | . | ASSLGPGEGMNTEAF
TRBJ2-7 | 11 | . | TRBV2 | TRBD2 | ASTSGGPYEQY
TRBJ1-1 | 13 | . | TRBV6-1 | . | ASSEAGGRYTEAF
TRBJ2-2 | 14 | . | TRBV10-3 | . | AISELTLQNTGELF
TRBJ1-1 | 13 | . | TRBV9 | TRBD1 | ASSEQTGMNTEAF
TRBJ1-2 | 11 | . | TRBV7-9 | . | ASSLAGRDGYT